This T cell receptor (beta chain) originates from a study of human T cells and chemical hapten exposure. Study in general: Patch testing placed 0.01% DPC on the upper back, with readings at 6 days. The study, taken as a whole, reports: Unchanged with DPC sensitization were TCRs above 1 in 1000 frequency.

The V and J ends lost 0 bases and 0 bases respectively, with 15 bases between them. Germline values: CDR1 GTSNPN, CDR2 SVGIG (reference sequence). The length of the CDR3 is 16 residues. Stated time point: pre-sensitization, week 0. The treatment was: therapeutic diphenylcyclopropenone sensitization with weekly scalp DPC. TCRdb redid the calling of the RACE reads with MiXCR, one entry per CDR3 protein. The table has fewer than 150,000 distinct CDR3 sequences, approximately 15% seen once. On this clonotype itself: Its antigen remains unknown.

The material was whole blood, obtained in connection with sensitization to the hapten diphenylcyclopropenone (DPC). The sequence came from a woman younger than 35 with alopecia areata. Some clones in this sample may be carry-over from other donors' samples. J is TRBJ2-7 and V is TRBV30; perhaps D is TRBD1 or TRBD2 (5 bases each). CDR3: CAWSVHGAYPSYEQYF. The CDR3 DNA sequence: TGTGCCTGGAGTGTACACGGGGCGTACCCCTCCTACGAGCAGTACTTC.